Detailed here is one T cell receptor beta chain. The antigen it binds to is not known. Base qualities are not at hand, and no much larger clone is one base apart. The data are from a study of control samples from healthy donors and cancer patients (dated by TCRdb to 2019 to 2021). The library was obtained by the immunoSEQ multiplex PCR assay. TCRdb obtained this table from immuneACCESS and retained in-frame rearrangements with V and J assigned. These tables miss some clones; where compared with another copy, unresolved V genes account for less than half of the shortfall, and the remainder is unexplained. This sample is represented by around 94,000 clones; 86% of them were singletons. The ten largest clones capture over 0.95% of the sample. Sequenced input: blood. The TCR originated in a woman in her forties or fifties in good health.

The DNA sequence follows: TGTGCCAGCAGAGTGTCCAGGAATGAAAAACTGTTTTTT. It is translated as CASRVSRNEKLFF. The chain uses TRBV28 and TRBJ1-4; the D gene lacks a confident call. The CDR3, cysteine through phenylalanine, is 13 amino acids long. Only CDR3 DNA remains: 39 bases, in frame from the first base. CDR1 is given as MDHEN and CDR2 as SYDVKM, both from the germline V gene. The germline ends are 10 bases apart after V is trimmed by 6 bases and J by 5 bases.